The 24 T cell receptor beta chains below come from one sample, sequenced in a study of T cell clonotyping in hematopoietic cell transplantation. Generated by immunoSEQ multiplex PCR, the TCRdb table keeps only in-frame clones and is missing some. The profile covers some 13,000 clones, with around 90% appearing a single time and 1.2% taken by the ten largest. Material: peripheral blood mononuclear cells. These receptors all stem from a man aged 25-45 years in good health. Some clones in this sample may be carry-over from other donors' samples.

CDR3 sequence (DNA): TGCAGCGTTGAAGAGGGGGGGGTTATCTATGGCTACACCTTC. Encoded protein: CSVEEGGVIYGYTF. This rearrangement joins TRBV29-1 to TRBJ1-2; a weak D match, TRBD1 (5 bases). Germline V gene lookup returns CDR1 SQVTM and CDR2 ANQGSEA. The V end was cut by 0 bases, the J end by 4 bases, with 12 bases between. CDR3 length equals 14 residues. The full variable domain, its missing parts supplied by reference TRBV29-1 and TRBJ1-2, is SAVISQKPSRDICQRGTSLTIQCQVDSQVTMMFWYRQQPGQSLTLIATANQGSEATYESGFVIDKFPISRPNLTFSTLTVSNMSPEDSSIYLCSVEEGGVIYGYTFGSGTRLTVV.

This clone was observed a single time. The chain recombines TRBV6-1 with TRBJ1-5, with D tentatively TRBD1 (5 bases). Trimming shortened V by 3 bases and J by 3 bases, and 15 bases separated the two germline ends. Germline assignment: CDR1 MNHNS and CDR2 SASEGT. The CDR3 extends over 16 amino acids. CDR3 nucleotides: TGTGCCAGCAGTGATGCGGGGGGGTCAGTCAATCAGCCCCAGCATTTT. This gives the protein CASSDAGGSVNQPQHF.

This chain links TRBV7-9 with TRBJ1-6; tentative D call: TRBD1 (5 bases). The V end lost 2 bases, the J end lost 3 bases, and 5 bases lay between the germline ends. CDR1 is SEHNR and CDR2 is FQNEAQ in the germline V gene (reference sequence). The CDR3 has 14 amino acids. The CDR3 DNA sequence: TGTGCCAGCAGCTTAACAGGCTATAATTCACCCCTCCACTTT. Residues: CASSLTGYNSPLHF.

CDR3 coding DNA: TGTGCCATCAGTGGGACAGGGGGTGAGGGCACCTTC. Its protein is CAISGTGGEGTF. The rearrangement uses TRBV10-3 and TRBJ1-2, with 10 bases matching TRBD1. The junction had 6 bases not matched to a gene; V was cut back by 4 bases and J by 13 bases. From germline, CDR1 is ENHRY and CDR2 SYGVKD. This CDR3 region has 12 residues.

The chain uses TRBV6-7 and TRBJ2-7, with 9 nucleotides matching TRBD2. TRBV6-7 is filed as an ORF, its function uncertain. The CDR3 runs 15 residues. The V gene end was trimmed by 6 bases and the J gene end by 7 bases; junction bases not matched to a gene: 13. The CDR3 loop is CASSPEGSGSREQYF. The CDR3 DNA reads as TGTGCCAGCAGCCCCGAGGGTAGCGGGAGTCGGGAGCAGTACTTC.

The chain carries TRBV4-3 and TRBJ1-4; TRBD1 matches at 9 bases. The CDR3 covers 17 residues. Trimming took 3 bases from V and 4 from J; bases not matched to a gene: 9. The germline gives CDR1 LGHNA, CDR2 YSLEER. CDR3 coding DNA: TGCGCCAGCAGCCACGGGACAGGGCGCGAAGTTAATGAAAAACTGTTTTTT. It yields the protein CASSHGTGREVNEKLFF.

This chain uses TRBV5-5 with TRBJ2-7; 9 positions match TRBD1. V dropped 1 base and J dropped 0; count of bases not matched to a gene: 2. The germline V gene has CDR1 SGHKS and CDR2 YYEKEE (reference sequence). There are 15 residues in the CDR3. In nucleotides, the CDR3 is TGTGCCAGCAGCTTGCTGGGACAGGGCTCCTACGAGCAGTACTTC. This encodes CASSLLGQGSYEQYF.

This clone has more than one count but fewer than ten. The CDR3 spells CASSTGTGAGYTF. Here the CDR3 DNA reads TGTGCCAGCAGCACCGGGACAGGGGCCGGCTACACCTTC. The chain employs TRBV9 and TRBJ1-2; 10 bases are a match to TRBD1. V lost 4 bases to trimming and J lost 8 bases; unmatched junction nucleotides: 5. The CDR3 loop spans 13 amino acids. Germline CDR1 is SGDLS and CDR2 is YYNGEE.

This clone appeared a few times. DNA of the CDR3: TGTGCCAGCAGTCCCGGACAGGGGGCGACCCAGTACTTC. As protein: CASSPGQGATQYF. V is TRBV6-5 and J is TRBJ2-5; 11 bases fit TRBD1. CDR1 and CDR2 from the germline V gene are MNHEY and SVGAGI. This CDR3 contains 13 residues. J was trimmed by 7 bases and V by 5 bases; bases with no gene match: 3.

The table lists this clone with a few counts. V gene TRBV20-1 combines with J gene TRBJ1-1; D possibly corresponds to TRBD1 (5 bases). The CDR3 contains 10 residues. The germline CDR1 and CDR2 sequences are DFQATT and SNEGSKA (reference sequence). V was pared by 7 bases and J by 3 bases, with 6 bases between. The CDR3: CSVRDTEAFF. DNA for the CDR3: TGCAGTGTCAGGGACACTGAAGCTTTCTTT.

This chain links TRBV6-5 with TRBJ1-1; weak D call: TRBD1 (6 bases). The CDR3 contains 15 residues. V was clipped by 6 bases and J by 5 bases, with 19 bases between them. The germline V gene has CDR1 MNHEY and CDR2 SVGAGI. In nucleotides, the CDR3 is TGTGCCAGCAGCCCCGGGGGGGGGCGATGGACTGAAGCTTTCTTT. Its translation is CASSPGGGRWTEAFF.

This clone was seen once. This sequence joins TRBV7-2 and TRBJ2-3; 13 bases fit TRBD2. The CDR3 is made up of 18 amino acids. Germline V gene data show CDR1 as SGHTA and CDR2 as FQGNSA. Trimming removed 4 bases from V and 6 bases from J; junction bases left unmatched: 13. The CDR3 DNA is TGTGCCAGCAGCTCCTCACCGGGACTAGCGGGATTATTGGATACGCAGTATTTT. Translated, it gives CASSSSPGLAGLLDTQYF.

The chain links TRBV6-5 to TRBJ1-1; D perhaps matches TRBD1 (6 bases). This CDR3 is 14 amino acids long. Germline CDR1 MNHEY, CDR2 SVGAGI. Trimming shortened V by 6 bases and J by 3 bases, and 14 bases separated the two germline ends. The CDR3 reads CASRLGTYYTEAFF. The CDR3 DNA follows: TGTGCCAGCAGACTAGGGACATACTACACTGAAGCTTTCTTT.

This clone appeared a single time. The rearrangement uses TRBV2 and TRBJ2-5; D possibly corresponds to TRBD2 (6 bases). Germline CDR1 and CDR2: SNHLY and FYNNEI. V shed 7 bases and J shed 5 bases, with 20 bases lying between them. This CDR3 spans 15 amino acids. The CDR3 bases are TGTGCCAGCATCGTGGGGGGATACCGCGGGGAGACCCAGTACTTC. It codes for CASIVGGYRGETQYF.

The V and J genes are TRBV14 and TRBJ2-7; 8 nucleotides match TRBD1. The CDR3 spans 16 residues. Germline V gene sequence: CDR1 SGHDN, CDR2 FVKESK. V shed 5 bases, J shed 5 bases, and the junction held 14 bases outside the gene matches. The CDR3 coding sequence is TGTGCCAGCAGCGAATCCGGGACAGGTGTTTTCGACGAGCAGTACTTC. Protein sequence: CASSESGTGVFDEQYF.

The V and J genes are TRBV30 and TRBJ1-1; D is unresolved. Germline V lookup: CDR1 GTSNPN, CDR2 SVGIG (reference sequence). This CDR3 has 15 residues. The V end lost 0 bases, the J end lost 0 bases, and 11 bases lay between the germline ends. The CDR3 sequence is CAWSVRRGMNTEAFF. Here the CDR3 DNA reads TGTGCCTGGAGTGTTCGGCGGGGAATGAACACTGAAGCTTTCTTT. The whole variable domain, remainder taken from reference TRBV30 and TRBJ1-1, is SQTIHQWPATLVQPVGSPLSLECTVEGTSNPNLYWYRQAAGRGLQLLFYSVGIGQISSEVPQNLSASRPQDRQFILSSKKLLLSDSGFYLCAWSVRRGMNTEAFFGQGTRLTVV.

This clone was counted a single time. The V call is TRBV2, the J call TRBJ1-2, with D hard to call. Trimming removed 1 base from V and 4 bases from J, with 7 bases in between. This CDR3 region has 13 residues. The germline gives CDR1 SNHLY, CDR2 FYNNEI. The CDR3 loop reads CASSEELIYGYTF. CDR3 coding DNA: TGTGCCAGCAGTGAAGAGCTAATCTATGGCTACACCTTC.

The V call is TRBV5-1, the J call TRBJ2-7; 7 nucleotides align to TRBD1. CDR1 SGHRS and CDR2 YFSETQ come from the germline V gene. Unmatched junction bases numbered 8, after V lost 4 bases and J lost 1 base. The CDR3 has 15 amino acids. The CDR3 is CASSPGQAKSYEQYF. In DNA, the CDR3 is TGCGCCAGCAGCCCCGGACAGGCCAAGTCCTACGAGCAGTACTTC.

This clone was found once. The rearrangement uses TRBV6-5 and TRBJ2-5; 7 nucleotides line up with TRBD2. Germline lookup yields CDR1 MNHEY and CDR2 SVGAGI. V lost 2 bases to trimming and J lost 11 bases; unmatched junction nucleotides: 11. This CDR3 region has 14 residues. CDR3 bases: TGTGCCAGCAGTTACGAATGGCTAGCGGAGGAGCAGTACTTC. It specifies CASSYEWLAEEQYF.

The rearrangement links TRBV6-4 to TRBJ2-7; D perhaps matches TRBD2 (7 bases). The CDR3 covers 15 residues. Per germline, CDR1 MRHNA and CDR2 SNTAGT. V dropped 3 bases and J dropped 6 bases, with 18 bases sitting between them. In nucleotides, the CDR3 is TGTGCCAGCAGTGAAGCGGGACAATCATTGGGCGAGCAGTACTTC. Translating it yields CASSEAGQSLGEQYF.

This sequence joins TRBV6-6 and TRBJ1-5, with D tentatively TRBD1 (6 bases). The germline V and J ends were trimmed by 6 bases and 1 base, with 13 bases remaining between them. The germline gives CDR1 MNHNY, CDR2 SVGAGI (reference sequence). CDR3 size: 15 residues. CDR3 in DNA: TGTGCCAGCAGCTGGTTTGGACAGAGCAATCAGCCCCAGCATTTT. Amino acid sequence: CASSWFGQSNQPQHF.

This clone was seen once. The chain uses TRBV7-2 and TRBJ1-5; the D is unclear. Germline CDR1 is SGHTA and CDR2 is FQGNSA. The CDR3 totals 16 residues. V dropped 5 bases and J dropped 0 bases, with 14 bases sitting between them. CDR3 nucleotide sequence: TGTGCCAGCAGCCTGACCGGGCCTAATAGCAATCAGCCCCAGCATTTT. Amino acid sequence: CASSLTGPNSNQPQHF.

V is TRBV27 and J is TRBJ1-1; no definite D call. This CDR3 spans 13 amino acids. V dropped 8 bases and J dropped 3 bases, with 13 bases sitting between them. The germline gives CDR1 MNHEY, CDR2 SMNVEV (reference sequence). CDR3 loop: CASLSSGYTEAFF. CDR3 in DNA: TGTGCCAGCCTGAGTAGCGGATACACTGAAGCTTTCTTT.

The genes are TRBV5-4 and TRBJ2-1; 14 bases fit TRBD2. The trim removed 4 bases at V and 5 bases at J, leaving 5 bases unmatched. This CDR3 region has 16 residues. CDR1 and CDR2 from the germline V gene are SGHNT and YYREEE (reference sequence). The CDR3 nucleotides are TGTGCCAGCAGCAGACTAGCGGGAGGGGTTGACAATGAGCAGTTCTTC. Amino acids: CASSRLAGGVDNEQFF.